This TCR beta chain was captured by sequencing in a study of vaccination and CD4 T cells after COVID-19. Looking at the study overall: Control cultures, each given a CEFX pool, an HIV-1 Nef pool, or no peptide, were included.

Documented treatment: roughly nine-day PBMC culture with coronavirus spike peptide pools or control peptides (ViraFEST assay). The unexposed donor provided CD4+ T cells, which were taken before the COVID-19 pandemic (2011-2018). Regarding this clonotype: What it recognizes is unknown.

The V and J ends lost 5 bases and 3 bases, in that order; junction bases with no gene match: 4. This CDR3 is built from 14 residues. The germline gives CDR1 MNHNS, CDR2 SASEGT. Sequenced with the Oncomine TCR Beta short-read assay was DNA taken from cultured CD4+ T cells. TCRdb re-called the PCR reads through MiXCR, storing one row per CDR3 protein. The repertoire has roughly 6,800 distinct CDR3 sequences, just over 70% of them found once; the top ten carry 36%. The sample consisted of CD4+ T cells from blood, cultured in vitro. This TCR derives from a human donor in good health. The genes are TRBV6-1 and TRBJ2-1, with 7 bases aligning to TRBD2. The CDR3 DNA reads TGTGCCAGCAGTATCGCGGGAGTCTACAATGAGCAGTTCTTC. It yields the protein CASSIAGVYNEQFF.